Listed here is a single T cell receptor (beta chain). This sample is part of a study of CDR3 diversity in severe acne. V lost 0 bases and J lost 3; bases outside the gene matches: 8. This CDR3 is 16 amino acids long. The germline V gene has CDR1 MGHRA and CDR2 YSYEKL. Using its own MiXCR run on the PCR reads, TCRdb lists one record per CDR3 protein. This table holds some 90,000 distinct CDR3 sequences, about 49% found once. The genes are TRBV4-1 and TRBJ2-7, with 7 positions matching TRBD1. Sequencing input: blood. The receptor comes from a male donor with severe acne vulgaris. The CDR3 DNA sequence: TGCGCCAGCAGCCAAGATGGACAGGACACCCACTACGAGCAGTACTTC. It yields the protein CASSQDGQDTHYEQYF.